Following are 13 T cell receptor beta chains from one sample sequenced in a study of blood T cells in healthy people across ages. A J-beta primer mix and a sample-barcoded 5' primer were used in a second PCR of roughly 7 to 12 cycles. In TCRdb, the 5' RACE reads were re-called with MiXCR into one record per CDR3 protein. The sample lists about 1.8 million distinct CDR3 sequences; just under 50% were seen once. Sequencing input: blood. All receptors derive from a middle-aged woman in good health.

The chain recombines TRBV20-1 with TRBJ1-1, with D unclear. This CDR3 contains 14 residues. The germline V gene encodes CDR1 DFQATT and CDR2 SNEGSKA (reference sequence). The ends were cut back, 0 bases at V and 0 bases at J, with 8 bases in the middle. CDR3 sequence (DNA): TGCAGTGCTAGAGATCCCCGGATGAACACTGAAGCTTTCTTT. Translated: CSARDPRMNTEAFF.

The CDR3 is CSAPDPTGANEKLFF. Written as DNA, the CDR3 is TGCAGTGCCCCAGACCCGACAGGGGCTAATGAAAAACTGTTTTTT. The chain links TRBV20-1 to TRBJ1-4; 8 bases map to TRBD1. V was pared by 6 bases and J by 3 bases, with 9 bases of the junction left unmatched. This CDR3 region has 15 residues. CDR1 is DFQATT, CDR2 SNEGSKA, per germline (reference sequence).

The chain links TRBV4-1 to TRBJ1-2; 9 positions agree with TRBD1. Germline CDR1 and CDR2: MGHRA and YSYEKL. V lost 0 bases and J lost 2; bases outside the gene matches: 16. The CDR3 totals 20 residues. CDR3 nucleotide sequence: TGCGCCAGCAGCCAAGATGTTCCCCCCGGGACAGGGCCTTTGAACTATGGCTACACCTTC. This translates into CASSQDVPPGTGPLNYGYTF.

This clonotype was counted many times. This chain uses TRBV20-1 with TRBJ2-5, with D possibly being TRBD2 (5 bases). V lost 1 base to trimming and J lost 7 bases, with 13 bases between them. There are 13 residues in the CDR3. Germline V lookup: CDR1 DFQATT, CDR2 SNEGSKA (reference sequence). CDR3 sequence: CSARGTFVVTQYF. In nucleotides, the CDR3 is TGCAGTGCTAGAGGGACTTTTGTCGTGACCCAGTACTTC.

The rearrangement joins TRBV20-1 to TRBJ1-2; perhaps TRBD1 as D (6 bases). Trimming left V 3 bases short and J 2 bases short, with 13 bases between. This CDR3 comprises 14 residues. From germline, CDR1 is DFQATT and CDR2 SNEGSKA (reference sequence). CDR3 loop: CSASIPDRNYGYTF. As DNA, the CDR3 is TGCAGTGCTAGCATACCCGACAGGAACTATGGCTACACCTTC.

With regard to this clonotype: An end of the junction differs from the germline gene, which may be a read error. The rearrangement links TRBV7-3 to TRBJ2-6, with D possibly being TRBD1 (6 bases). Germline lookup yields CDR1 SGHTA and CDR2 FQGTGA. The CDR3 covers 17 residues. CDR3 sequence: CASSHWGQSSGANVLSF. The CDR3 DNA sequence: TGTGCCAGCAGCCACTGGGGGCAGTCCTCTGGGGCCAACGTCCTGTCTTTC.

The chain recombines TRBV28 with TRBJ2-3, with a weak D call TRBD2 (6 bases). Looked up from germline, CDR1 is MDHEN and CDR2 is SYDVKM. This CDR3 region has 15 residues. V dropped 4 bases and J dropped 3 bases, with 14 bases sitting between them. The CDR3 is CASSSRGLRTDTQYF. The CDR3 DNA sequence: TGTGCCAGCAGTTCCCGGGGACTTCGGACAGATACGCAGTATTTT.

The V call is TRBV27, the J call TRBJ2-1; D is tentatively TRBD1 or TRBD2 (5 bases each). Trimming removed 1 base at V and 5 bases at J, with 18 bases between. Germline CDR1 and CDR2: MNHEY and SMNVEV (reference sequence). The CDR3 contains 17 residues. This CDR3 reads CASSLLVGASFNNEQFF. CDR3 sequence (DNA): TGTGCCAGCAGTTTATTGGTCGGGGCCTCGTTTAACAATGAGCAGTTCTTC.

This clonotype appeared a few times. CDR3 coding DNA: TGTGCCAGCAGCTCCGGGGGAGGGGGCAATCAGCCCCAGCATTTT. Its protein is CASSSGGGGNQPQHF. V gene TRBV12-3 or TRBV12-4 combines with J gene TRBJ1-5; tentative D call: TRBD1 (5 bases). The CDR3 is 15 residues long. Trimming pared 6 bases from V and 2 bases from J, leaving 14 bases between.

In this sample, this clonotype turned up a few times. The rearrangement links TRBV20-1 to TRBJ2-3; 10 bases align to TRBD2. Trimming cost V 5 bases and J 0 bases; bases outside gene matches: 2. In germline, CDR1 is DFQATT, CDR2 SNEGSKA (reference sequence). CDR3 length equals 14 residues. The CDR3 DNA follows: TGCAGTGCTGCACTAGCGGGGAGCACAGATACGCAGTATTTT. Amino acid sequence: CSAALAGSTDTQYF.

The rearrangement joins TRBV28 to TRBJ2-3; 7 bases agree with TRBD2. The V gene end was trimmed by 6 bases and the J gene end by 12 bases; junction bases not matched to a gene: 12. Germline V gene data show CDR1 as MDHEN and CDR2 as SYDVKM. The CDR3 is made up of 13 amino acids. CDR3 DNA: TGTGCCAGCAGGGGAGGGACCCCATCAGTTCAGTATTTT. Translated: CASRGGTPSVQYF.

V is TRBV5-5 and J is TRBJ2-1, with TRBD1 matching 7 bases. The ends lost 4 bases at V and 8 bases at J; junction bases unmatched: 9. Germline CDR1 reads SGHKS; CDR2 reads YYEKEE (reference sequence). This CDR3 comprises 14 residues. In DNA, the CDR3 is TGTGCCAGCAGCCAACCAGGGGGAGCTCATGAGCAGTTCTTC. This codes for CASSQPGGAHEQFF.

V usage is TRBV25-1 and J usage is TRBJ1-6, with TRBD1 as a possible D gene (5 bases). Trimming took 1 base from V and 11 from J, leaving 9 bases between them. Looked up from germline, CDR1 is MGHDK and CDR2 is SYGVNS. The CDR3 totals 13 residues. The CDR3 loop is CASSELGLPPLHF. In nucleotides, the CDR3 is TGTGCCAGCAGTGAATTGGGGCTGCCACCCCTCCACTTT.